The sequence of this T cell receptor beta chain was determined in a study of CD8+ T cells in alopecia areata. Broader study findings: Tofacitinib delivered significant drops in scalp clonality and in expanded CD8+ clones among the top 100.

RNA extraction and reverse transcription yielded cDNA as sequencing template. The assay was immunoSEQ multiplex PCR, and TCRdb's table has in-frame clones only and misses some. The repertoire holds roughly 200,000 clones, with about 48% as singletons. This clone has just a few counts. Antigen specificity is unknown. Trimming removed 1 base at V and 0 bases at J, with 5 bases between. The CDR3 covers 14 residues. Germline V gene sequence: CDR1 MGHDK, CDR2 SYGVNS. Noted treatment: oral pan-JAK inhibitor, 5-10 mg twice daily. The chain employs TRBV25-1 and TRBJ2-3; D is uncertain. The sequence was obtained from a human donor with alopecia areata. The sample was CD8+ T cells sorted from blood, taken at week 24, from a patient treated with tofacitinib. The CDR3 DNA reads TGTGCCAGCAGTGAATTCGTTAGCACAGATACGCAGTATTTT. Translated, it gives CASSEFVSTDTQYF.